These T cell receptor beta chains were read from a single sample in a study of blood T cell repertoires in COVID-19. This table comes from immunoSEQ multiplex PCR, and its TCRdb copy is limited to in-frame clones, with some not included. Here the sample spans under 200,000 clones, over 70% being singletons. Input material: peripheral blood. All receptors come from a woman aged 55-69 years with acute or convalescent COVID-19. CDR3s include the opening cysteine and the closing phenylalanine or tryptophan. The order of the fields is clone size, D gene, J gene, V gene, CDR3 protein, CDR3 DNA. The D gene is left open where the match is weak. Only part of the rows carry a size: once, few, many, or a class if the clone is expanded.

>few|TRBD1|TRBJ2-7|TRBV6-5
CASSSRDRAYEQYF
TGTGCCAGCAGTAGCCGGGACAGGGCCTACGAGCAGTACTTC
>NA|TRBD1|TRBJ2-1|TRBV29-1
CSVETGALNNEQFF
TGCAGCGTTGAAACAGGGGCGCTAAACAATGAGCAGTTCTTC
>NA|NA|TRBJ1-5|TRBV18
CASSPAGKSQPQHF
TGTGCCAGCTCACCAGCAGGGAAAAGTCAGCCCCAGCATTTT
>few|NA|TRBJ1-3|TRBV9
CASSVDRGNTIYF
TGTGCCAGCAGCGTAGACAGGGGAAACACCATATATTTT
>NA|TRBD2|TRBJ2-2|TRBV9
CASSVVLAGNTGELFF
TGTGCCAGCAGCGTAGTACTAGCGGGAAACACCGGGGAGCTGTTTTTT
>NA|TRBD1|TRBJ1-2|TRBV4-1
CASSQDPPDRVGYGYTF
TGCGCCAGCAGCCAAGATCCCCCTGACAGGGTCGGCTATGGCTACACCTTC
>NA|NA|TRBJ2-4|TRBV30
CAWSVAMGDIQYF
TGTGCCTGGAGTGTAGCTATGGGAGACATTCAGTACTTC
>NA|TRBD1|TRBJ2-1|TRBV6-2/TRBV6-3
CASSYRGLDNEQFF
TGTGCCAGCAGTTACAGGGGGCTAGACAATGAGCAGTTCTTC
>NA|NA|TRBJ2-5|TRBV5-4
CASSSGQTVFQETQYF
TGTGCCAGCAGCTCTGGACAGACCGTCTTTCAAGAGACCCAGTACTTC
>NA|NA|TRBJ1-1|TRBV6-4
CASRDWAGARGSAEAFF
TGTGCCAGCAGGGACTGGGCGGGGGCGCGCGGGAGCGCTGAAGCTTTCTTT
>NA|NA|TRBJ2-4|TRBV11-2
CASSSLAKNIQYF
TGTGCCAGCAGCTCTCTAGCCAAAAACATTCAGTACTTC
>NA|NA|TRBJ2-1|TRBV6-2/TRBV6-3
CASSYRRGLGNEQFF
TGTGCCAGCAGTTACAGGCGGGGGCTAGGGAATGAGCAGTTCTTC
>few|NA|TRBJ1-2|TRBV7-9
CASSLAGPYGYTF
TGTGCCAGCAGCTTAGCGGGGCCCTATGGCTACACCTTC
>NA|NA|TRBJ2-7|TRBV7-2
CASRRVPSSYEQYF
TGTGCCAGCAGACGAGTTCCGAGCTCCTACGAGCAGTACTTC
>NA|NA|TRBJ2-5|TRBV9
CASSPTRQLQETQYF
TGTGCCAGCAGCCCTACGAGACAGCTCCAAGAGACCCAGTACTTC
>few|NA|TRBJ2-5|TRBV18
CASSPSLGGAQETQYF
TGTGCCAGCTCACCCTCATTGGGGGGGGCCCAAGAGACCCAGTACTTC
>NA|TRBD1|TRBJ2-6|TRBV9
CASSVGGTGSGANVLTF
TGTGCCAGCAGCGTAGGGGGGACAGGGTCTGGGGCCAACGTCCTGACTTTC
>few|TRBD1|TRBJ1-5|TRBV6-5
CASRRGQGDQPQHF
TGTGCCAGCAGGAGGGGACAGGGCGACCAGCCCCAGCATTTT
>NA|TRBD1|TRBJ2-5|TRBV4-3
CASSQFATGGNQETQYF
TGCGCCAGCAGCCAGTTCGCGACAGGGGGTAACCAAGAGACCCAGTACTTC
>NA|NA|TRBJ2-7|TRBV15
CATSRDRGMEQYF
TGTGCCACCAGCAGAGATAGGGGAATGGAGCAGTACTTC
>once|TRBD1|TRBJ1-1|TRBV6-6
CATGQGLMSTEAFF
TGTGCCACCGGACAGGGCCTAATGAGCACTGAAGCTTTCTTT
>NA|NA|TRBJ2-3|TRBV7-9
CASSFLSTDTQYF
TGTGCCAGCAGCTTTCTTAGTACAGATACGCAGTATTTT
>NA|NA|TRBJ2-1|TRBV6-5
CASSYSSGHPNEQFF
TGTGCCAGCAGTTACTCATCCGGACACCCCAATGAGCAGTTCTTC
>few|NA|TRBJ1-4|TRBV9
CASSVRGTTNEKLFF
TGTGCCAGCAGCGTCAGGGGAACTACTAATGAAAAACTGTTTTTT
>NA|NA|TRBJ1-1|TRBV6-6
CASNWASYTEAFF
TGTGCCAGCAACTGGGCCAGCTACACTGAAGCTTTCTTT